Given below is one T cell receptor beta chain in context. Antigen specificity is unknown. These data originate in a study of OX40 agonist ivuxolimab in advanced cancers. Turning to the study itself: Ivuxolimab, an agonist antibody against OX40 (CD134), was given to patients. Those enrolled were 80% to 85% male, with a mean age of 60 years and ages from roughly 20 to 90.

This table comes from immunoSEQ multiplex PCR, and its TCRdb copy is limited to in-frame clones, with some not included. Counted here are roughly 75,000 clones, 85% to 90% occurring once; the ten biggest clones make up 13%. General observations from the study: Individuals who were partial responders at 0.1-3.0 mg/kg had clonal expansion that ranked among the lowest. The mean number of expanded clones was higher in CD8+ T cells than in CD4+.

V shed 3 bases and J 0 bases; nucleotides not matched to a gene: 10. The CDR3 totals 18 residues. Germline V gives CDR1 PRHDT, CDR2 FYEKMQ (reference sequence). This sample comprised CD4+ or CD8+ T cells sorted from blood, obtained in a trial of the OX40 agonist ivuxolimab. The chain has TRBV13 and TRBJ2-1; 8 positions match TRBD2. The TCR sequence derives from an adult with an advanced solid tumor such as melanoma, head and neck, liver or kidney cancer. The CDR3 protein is CASSLGLVGKGSYNEQFF. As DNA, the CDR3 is TGTGCCAGCAGCTTGGGACTAGTTGGTAAAGGCTCCTACAATGAGCAGTTCTTC.